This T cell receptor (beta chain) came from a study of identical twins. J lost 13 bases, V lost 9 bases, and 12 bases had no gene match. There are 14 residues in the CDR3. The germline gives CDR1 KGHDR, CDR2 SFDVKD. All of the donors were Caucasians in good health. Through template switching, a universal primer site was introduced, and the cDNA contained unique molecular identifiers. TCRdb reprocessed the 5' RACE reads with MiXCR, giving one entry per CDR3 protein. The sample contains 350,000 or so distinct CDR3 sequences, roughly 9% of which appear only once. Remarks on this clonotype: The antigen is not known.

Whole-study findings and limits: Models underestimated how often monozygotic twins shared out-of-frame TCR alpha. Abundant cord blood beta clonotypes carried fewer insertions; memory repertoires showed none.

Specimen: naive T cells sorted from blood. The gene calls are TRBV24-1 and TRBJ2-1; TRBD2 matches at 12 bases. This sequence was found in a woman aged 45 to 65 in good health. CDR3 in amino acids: CATRTSGEGSPQFF. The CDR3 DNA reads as TGTGCCACCCGGACTAGCGGGGAGGGGAGCCCCCAGTTCTTC.